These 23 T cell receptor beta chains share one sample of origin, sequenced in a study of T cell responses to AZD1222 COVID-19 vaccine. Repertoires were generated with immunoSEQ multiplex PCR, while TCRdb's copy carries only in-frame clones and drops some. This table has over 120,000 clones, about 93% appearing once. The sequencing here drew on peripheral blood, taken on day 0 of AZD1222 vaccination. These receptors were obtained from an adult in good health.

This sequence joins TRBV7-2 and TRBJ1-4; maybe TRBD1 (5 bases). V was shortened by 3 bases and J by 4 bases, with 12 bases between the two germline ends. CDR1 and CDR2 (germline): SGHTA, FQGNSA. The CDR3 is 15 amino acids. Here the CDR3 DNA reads TGTGCCAGCAGCTTTTCCTCAGGGCTTAATGAAAAACTGTTTTTT. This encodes CASSFSSGLNEKLFF. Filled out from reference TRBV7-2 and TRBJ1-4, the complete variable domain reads GAGVSQSPSNKVTEKGKDVELRCDPISGHTALYWYRQSLGQGLEFLIYFQGNSAPDKSGLPSDRFSAERTGGSVSTLTIQRTQQEDSAVYLCASSFSSGLNEKLFFGSGTQLSVL.

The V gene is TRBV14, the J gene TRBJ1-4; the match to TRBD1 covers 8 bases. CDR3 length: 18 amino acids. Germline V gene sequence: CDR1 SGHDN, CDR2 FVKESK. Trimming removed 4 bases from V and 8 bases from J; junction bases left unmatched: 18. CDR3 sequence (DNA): TGTGCCAGCAGCCTTAGCGGCAGGGGGCGGGGGACTATCGAAAAACTGTTTTTT. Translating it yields CASSLSGRGRGTIEKLFF.

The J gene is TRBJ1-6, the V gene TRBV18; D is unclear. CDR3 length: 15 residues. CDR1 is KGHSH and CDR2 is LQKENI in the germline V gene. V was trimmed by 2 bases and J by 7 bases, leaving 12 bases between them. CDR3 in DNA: TGTGCCAGCTCACCAGTGTTTTCAGCAAATTCACCCCTCCACTTT. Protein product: CASSPVFSANSPLHF.

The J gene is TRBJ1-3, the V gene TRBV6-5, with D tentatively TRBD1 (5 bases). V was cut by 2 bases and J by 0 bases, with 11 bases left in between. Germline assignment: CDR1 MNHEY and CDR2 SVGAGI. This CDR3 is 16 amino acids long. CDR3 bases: TGTGCCAGCAGTTACAGCTCAGGGTTCTCTGGAAACACCATATATTTT. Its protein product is CASSYSSGFSGNTIYF.

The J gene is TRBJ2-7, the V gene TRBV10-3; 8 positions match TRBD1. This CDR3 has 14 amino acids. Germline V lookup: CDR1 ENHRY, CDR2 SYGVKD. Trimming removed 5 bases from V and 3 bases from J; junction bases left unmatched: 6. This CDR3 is CAISNPGQDYEQYF. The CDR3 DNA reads TGTGCCATCAGTAACCCGGGACAGGACTACGAGCAGTACTTC.

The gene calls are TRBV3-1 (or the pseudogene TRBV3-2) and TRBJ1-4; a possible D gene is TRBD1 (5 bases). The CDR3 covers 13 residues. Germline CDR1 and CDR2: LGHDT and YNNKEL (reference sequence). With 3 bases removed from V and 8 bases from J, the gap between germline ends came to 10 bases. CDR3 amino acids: CASSQGRGEKLFF. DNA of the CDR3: TGTGCCAGCAGCCAGGGGCGTGGAGAAAAACTGTTTTTT.

CDR3 in DNA: TGTGCCAGTAGTATTGTGGCAGGGGAGCAGTTCTTC. It codes for CASSIVAGEQFF. This rearrangement joins TRBV19 to TRBJ2-1; possibly TRBD1 for D (5 bases). The germline V gene has CDR1 LNHDA and CDR2 SQIVND (reference sequence). There are 12 residues in the CDR3. The V gene lost 3 bases and the J gene lost 10 bases, with 10 bases spanning the gap.

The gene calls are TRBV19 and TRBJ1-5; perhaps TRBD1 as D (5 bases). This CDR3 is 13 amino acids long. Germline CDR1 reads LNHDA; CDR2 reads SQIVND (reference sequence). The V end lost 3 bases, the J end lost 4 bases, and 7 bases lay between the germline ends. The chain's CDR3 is CASSIRVNQPQHF. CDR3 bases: TGTGCCAGTAGTATCAGGGTTAATCAGCCCCAGCATTTT.

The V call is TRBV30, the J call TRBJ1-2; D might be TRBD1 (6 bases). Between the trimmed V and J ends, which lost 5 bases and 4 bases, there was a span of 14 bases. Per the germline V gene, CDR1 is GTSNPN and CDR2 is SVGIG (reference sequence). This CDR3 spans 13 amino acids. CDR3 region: CAWGWTAIYGYTF. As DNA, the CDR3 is TGTGCCTGGGGCTGGACAGCGATCTATGGCTACACCTTC.

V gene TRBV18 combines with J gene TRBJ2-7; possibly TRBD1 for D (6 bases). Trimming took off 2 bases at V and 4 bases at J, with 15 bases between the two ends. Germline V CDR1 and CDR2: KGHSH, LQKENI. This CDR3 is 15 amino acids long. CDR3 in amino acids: CASSPGNQGPYEQYF. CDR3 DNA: TGTGCCAGCTCACCAGGGAATCAGGGGCCTTACGAGCAGTACTTC. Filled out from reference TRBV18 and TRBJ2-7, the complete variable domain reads NAGVMQNPRHLVRRRGQEARLRCSPMKGHSHVYWYRQLPEEGLKFMVYLQKENIIDESGMPKERFSAEFPKEGPSILRIQQVVRGDSAAYFCASSPGNQGPYEQYFGPGTRLTVT.

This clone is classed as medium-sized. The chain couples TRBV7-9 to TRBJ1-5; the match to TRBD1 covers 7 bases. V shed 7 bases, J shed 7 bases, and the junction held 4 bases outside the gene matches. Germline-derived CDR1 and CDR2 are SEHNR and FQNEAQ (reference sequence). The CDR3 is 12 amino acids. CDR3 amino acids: CASTTGSQPQHF. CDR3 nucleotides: TGTGCCAGCACGACAGGGAGCCAGCCCCAGCATTTT.

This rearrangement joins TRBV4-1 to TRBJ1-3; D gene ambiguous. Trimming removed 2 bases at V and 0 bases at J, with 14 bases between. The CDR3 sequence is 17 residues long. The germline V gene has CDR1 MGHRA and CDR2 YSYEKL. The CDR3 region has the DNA TGCGCCAGCAGCCAACAGACACGCCCGAGCTCTGGAAACACCATATATTTT. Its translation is CASSQQTRPSSGNTIYF.

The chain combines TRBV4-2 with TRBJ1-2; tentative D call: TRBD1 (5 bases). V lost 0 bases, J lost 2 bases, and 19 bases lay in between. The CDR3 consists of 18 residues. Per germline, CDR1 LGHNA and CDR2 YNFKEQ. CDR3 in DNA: TGTGCCAGCAGCCAAGATCTAAGGTTGCAGGGCCAAAACTATGGCTACACCTTC. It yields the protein CASSQDLRLQGQNYGYTF.

CDR3 DNA: TGTGCCAGCTCACCACCGGGACAGGGTGCGGATCAGCCCCAGCATTTT. This gives the protein CASSPPGQGADQPQHF. V and J are TRBV18 and TRBJ1-5, with 9 bases fitting TRBD1. The germline V gene has CDR1 KGHSH and CDR2 LQKENI. There are 16 residues in the CDR3. V trimming: 0 bases; J trimming: 5 bases; junction bases outside the gene matches: 5. Based on the CDR3 plus reference TRBV18 and TRBJ1-5, the full variable domain is NAGVMQNPRHLVRRRGQEARLRCSPMKGHSHVYWYRQLPEEGLKFMVYLQKENIIDESGMPKERFSAEFPKEGPSILRIQQVVRGDSAAYFCASSPPGQGADQPQHFGDGTRLSIL.

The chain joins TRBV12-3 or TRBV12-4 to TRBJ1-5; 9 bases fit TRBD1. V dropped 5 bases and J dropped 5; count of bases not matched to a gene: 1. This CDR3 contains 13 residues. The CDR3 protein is CASSGQGYQPQHF. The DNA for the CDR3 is TGTGCCAGCAGTGGACAGGGGTATCAGCCCCAGCATTTT.

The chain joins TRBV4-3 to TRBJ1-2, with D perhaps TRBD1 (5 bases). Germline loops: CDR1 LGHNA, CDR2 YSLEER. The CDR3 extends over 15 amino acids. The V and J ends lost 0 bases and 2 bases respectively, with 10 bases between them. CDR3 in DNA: TGCGCCAGCAGCCAAGATAGATGGGGGAACTATGGCTACACCTTC. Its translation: CASSQDRWGNYGYTF.

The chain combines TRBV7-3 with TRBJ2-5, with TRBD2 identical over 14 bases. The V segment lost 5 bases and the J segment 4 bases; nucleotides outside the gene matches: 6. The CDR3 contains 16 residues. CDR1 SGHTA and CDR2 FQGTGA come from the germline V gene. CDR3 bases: TGTGCCAGCAGCGGCGTTGGACTAGCGGGGGGAGAGACCCAGTACTTC. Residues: CASSGVGLAGGETQYF.

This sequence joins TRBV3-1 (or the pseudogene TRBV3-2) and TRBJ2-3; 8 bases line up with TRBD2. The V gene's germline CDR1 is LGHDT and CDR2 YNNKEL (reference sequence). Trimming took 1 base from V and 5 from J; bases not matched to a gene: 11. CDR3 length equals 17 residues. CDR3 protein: CASSQVQAGALGDTQYF. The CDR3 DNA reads TGTGCCAGCAGCCAAGTCCAAGCGGGGGCCTTAGGAGATACGCAGTATTTT.

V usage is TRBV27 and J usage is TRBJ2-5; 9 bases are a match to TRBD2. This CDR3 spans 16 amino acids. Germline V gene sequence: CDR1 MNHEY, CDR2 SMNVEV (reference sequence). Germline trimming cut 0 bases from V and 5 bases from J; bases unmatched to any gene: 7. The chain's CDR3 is CASSLSRWAGGETQYF. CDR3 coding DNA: TGTGCCAGCAGTTTATCTCGGTGGGCGGGGGGGGAGACCCAGTACTTC.

CDR3 nucleotide sequence: TGTGCCAGCGACAGGGGGCGCAGTCTCGCACCGGGGGAGCTGTTTTTT. Amino acids: CASDRGRSLAPGELFF. This rearrangement joins TRBV28 to TRBJ2-2, with TRBD1 matching 10 bases. CDR3 length equals 16 residues. V was pared by 8 bases and J by 8 bases, with 14 bases of the junction left unmatched. Germline CDR1 and CDR2: MDHEN and SYDVKM.

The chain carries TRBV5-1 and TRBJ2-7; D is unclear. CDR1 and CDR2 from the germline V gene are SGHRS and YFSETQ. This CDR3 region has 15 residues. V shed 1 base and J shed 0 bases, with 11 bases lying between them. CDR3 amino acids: CASSLSGPSSYEQYF. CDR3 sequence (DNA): TGCGCCAGCAGCTTGAGTGGGCCGAGCTCCTACGAGCAGTACTTC.

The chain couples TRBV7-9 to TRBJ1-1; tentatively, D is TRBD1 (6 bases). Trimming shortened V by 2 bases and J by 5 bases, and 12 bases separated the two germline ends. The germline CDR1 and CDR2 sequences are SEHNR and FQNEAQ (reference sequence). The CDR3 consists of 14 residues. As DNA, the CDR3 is TGTGCCAGCAGCTTATCAGGGGCTCCGACTGAAGCTTTCTTT. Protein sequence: CASSLSGAPTEAFF.

The CDR3 DNA is TGCGCCAGCAGCCAGCCCTGGGGCGTTGGCTATGGCTACACCTTC. Translated: CASSQPWGVGYGYTF. This chain uses TRBV4-1 with TRBJ1-2; a possible D gene is TRBD1 (5 bases). Germline-derived CDR1 and CDR2 are MGHRA and YSYEKL. The CDR3 length is 15 residues. V dropped 3 bases and J dropped 4 bases, with 15 bases sitting between them.